This T cell receptor (beta chain) came from a study of regulatory T cells in long-lasting Graves disease. General study findings and limits: Shared public clonotypes totalled roughly 2,500 in persistent patients, compared with approximately 970 in new patients. Favoring TRBV28, TRBJ1-2 and TRBJ2-5 was a feature seen in persistent disease.

This clonotype was detected ten times or more. Its antigen is not known. The CDR3 contains 15 residues. V lost 0 bases to trimming and J lost 6 bases; unmatched junction nucleotides: 5. Germline CDR1 and CDR2: SGHVS and FQNEAQ. The time point is: persistent/refractory GD, antithyroid drugs over 5 years with positive TRAb. PBMC RNA served as the TCR library source. With iRepertoire HTBI primers and Arm-PCR of CDR3 regions, TCR beta libraries were built. One entry per CDR3 protein, called by TCRdb with MiXCR from the multiplex PCR reads. The table records around 510,000 distinct CDR3 sequences, less than 25% of them present only once.

The receptor's source is a female donor with Graves disease. This chain connects TRBV7-8 to TRBJ2-7, with 10 bases that match TRBD2. Sequencing used peripheral blood mononuclear cells (PBMCs), obtained when the disease was refractory, from a patient treated with antithyroid drugs. CDR3 sequence reads: CASSLARSGRSEQYF. The DNA of the CDR3 is TGTGCCAGCAGCTTAGCGCGTAGCGGGAGGAGCGAGCAGTACTTC.